The 2 T cell receptor beta chains below all came from one sample that was sequenced in a study of long-term antiretroviral therapy in people with HIV. Run at survey level, the immunoSEQ assay was version v3.0. Assay: immunoSEQ multiplex PCR; the TCRdb copy retains only in-frame clones and omits some. The sample lists tens of thousands of clones; 90% to 95% were seen once. The sample in question was unsorted PBMCs, obtained roughly 6.3 years after starting antiretroviral therapy. These receptors came from a young man with HIV.

This clone was seen only once. This chain connects TRBV6-1 to TRBJ2-7, with a tentative D call TRBD1 (6 bases). The CDR3 is made up of 16 amino acids. The V and J ends lost 1 base and 6 bases respectively, with 19 bases between them. Germline V CDR1 and CDR2: MNHNS, SASEGT. CDR3 sequence (DNA): TGTGCCAGCAGTGAAGACACCGGGACACCGTCGGGCGAGCAGTACTTC. Residues: CASSEDTGTPSGEQYF.

The V and J genes are TRBV19 and TRBJ2-5; the D gene is possibly TRBD2 (6 bases). V shed 0 bases and J shed 5 bases, with 22 bases lying between them. Germline CDR1 and CDR2: LNHDA and SQIVND (reference sequence). The CDR3 is made up of 18 amino acids. As DNA, the CDR3 is TGTGCCAGTAGTATAGATTACGGGTCCTCCGGGGGTTGGGAGACCCAGTACTTC. It yields the protein CASSIDYGSSGGWETQYF.